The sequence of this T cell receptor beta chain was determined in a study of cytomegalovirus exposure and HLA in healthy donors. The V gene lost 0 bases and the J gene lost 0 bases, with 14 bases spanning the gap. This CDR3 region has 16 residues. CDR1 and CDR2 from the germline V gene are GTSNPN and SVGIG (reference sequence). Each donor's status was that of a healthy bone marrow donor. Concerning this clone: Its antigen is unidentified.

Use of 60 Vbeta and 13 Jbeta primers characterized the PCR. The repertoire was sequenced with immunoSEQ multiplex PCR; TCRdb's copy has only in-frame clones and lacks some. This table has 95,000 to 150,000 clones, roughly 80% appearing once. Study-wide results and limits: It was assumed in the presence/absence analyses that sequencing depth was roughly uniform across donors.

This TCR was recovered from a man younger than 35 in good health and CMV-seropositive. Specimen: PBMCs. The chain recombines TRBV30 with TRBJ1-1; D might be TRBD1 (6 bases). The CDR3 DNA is TGTGCCTGGAGTGTACCGACAGGCCCCATGAACACTGAAGCTTTCTTT. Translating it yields CAWSVPTGPMNTEAFF.